This T cell receptor beta chain was obtained from a study of CD8+CD57+ T cells in acquired aplastic anemia. Study in general: DNA per sorted CD4+ or CD8+ sample ranged about 0.2 to 27.4 ug, averaging around 3.2 ug.

Those patients picked for sequencing had displayed CD8+CD57+ cell expansion on flow cytometry. None of the patients had been given any therapy when their blood was sampled. Germline V gene data show CDR1 as SEHNR and CDR2 as FQNEAQ (reference sequence). The V gene end was trimmed by 5 bases and the J gene end by 4 bases; junction bases not matched to a gene: 5. This CDR3 contains 13 residues. Genomic DNA served as template for TCR beta VDJ and CDR3 profiling. MiXCR was run by TCRdb on the reads, yielding one entry per CDR3 protein. This table has 210,000 or so distinct CDR3 sequences, around 49% appearing once.

The receptor was derived from a human donor with aplastic anemia. V is TRBV7-9 and J is TRBJ2-7, with 7 positions matching TRBD2. Specimen: sorted CD4+, CD8+, or CD8+CD57+ T cells (not recorded which) from PBMCs. CDR3 coding DNA: TGTGCCAGCAGCCGGGACTACGGTTACGAGCAGTACTTC. Protein sequence: CASSRDYGYEQYF.